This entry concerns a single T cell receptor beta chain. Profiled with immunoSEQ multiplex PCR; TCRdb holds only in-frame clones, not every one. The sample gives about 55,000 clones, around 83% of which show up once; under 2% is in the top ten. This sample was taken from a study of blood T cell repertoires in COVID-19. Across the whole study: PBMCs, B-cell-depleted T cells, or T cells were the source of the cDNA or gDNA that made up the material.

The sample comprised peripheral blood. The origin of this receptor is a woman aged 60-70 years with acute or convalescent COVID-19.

CDR3 sequence: CASSQPPPGLSGSGRETQYF. In nucleotides, the CDR3 is TGTGCCAGCAGCCAACCCCCCCCTGGCTTGAGCGGGAGCGGGCGAGAGACCCAGTACTTC. V is TRBV14 and J is TRBJ2-5; 8 bases are a match to TRBD2. CDR3 length equals 20 residues. V gave up 2 bases and J gave up 4 bases; unmatched junction bases: 21. Germline CDR1 and CDR2: SGHDN and FVKESK.